The clone carrying this TCR beta chain has only a few counts. What it recognizes is unknown. This sample was included in a study of T cells after yellow fever vaccination. TCRdb reprocessed the 5' RACE reads with MiXCR, giving one entry per CDR3 protein. The sample carries 500,000 to 650,000 distinct CDR3 sequences, roughly a sixth recorded once. Overall study results and limits: A faster peak, day 5 versus 15, was reached by the weaker secondary response. One caveat is that FACS-sorted repertoires could contain abundant clonotypes contaminating from the bulk population.

Deletions cut 4 bases from V and 3 bases from J, with 12 bases between. Germline values: CDR1 KGHSH, CDR2 LQKENI. The CDR3 runs to 14 residues. Sequences were derived from PBMCs, sampled roughly 5 days after the first yellow fever vaccination. The chain links TRBV18 to TRBJ2-5; possibly TRBD2 for D (5 bases). The TCR comes from a man in his late teens or twenties who received the YFV17D yellow fever vaccine. CDR3 loop: CASSLPREKETQYF. CDR3 DNA sequence: TGTGCCAGCTCACTACCGAGGGAAAAAGAGACCCAGTACTTC. Full variable domain (rest looked up from reference TRBV18 and TRBJ2-5): NAGVMQNPRHLVRRRGQEARLRCSPMKGHSHVYWYRQLPEEGLKFMVYLQKENIIDESGMPKERFSAEFPKEGPSILRIQQVVRGDSAAYFCASSLPREKETQYFGPGTRLLVL.